This entry lists 15 T cell receptor beta chains sequenced from one sample in a study of cytomegalovirus exposure and HLA in healthy donors. PCR involved 60 Vbeta and 13 Jbeta primers. Profiling relied on immunoSEQ multiplex PCR, and the TCRdb table lists in-frame clones only, not all of them. This table has some 190,000 clones, about four fifths appearing once. Sequencing used PBMCs. The receptors were sampled from a man between 18 and 29 years old in good health and CMV-seronegative.

This clone was seen only a few times. The rearrangement uses TRBV5-4 and TRBJ2-3; 7 bases are a match to TRBD2. The V and J ends lost 4 bases and 0 bases, in that order; junction bases with no gene match: 5. Germline values: CDR1 SGHNT, CDR2 YYREEE (reference sequence). There are 15 residues in the CDR3. Written as DNA, the CDR3 is TGTGCCAGCAGCAACCAGCGGGGTAGCACAGATACGCAGTATTTT. Translation gives CASSNQRGSTDTQYF.

Comment on this clone: A junction boundary mismatches the germline segment, possibly from a read error. This chain uses TRBV2 with TRBJ1-3; TRBD1 might be the D (5 bases). The CDR3 runs to 11 residues. Germline assignment: CDR1 SNHLY and CDR2 FYNNEI. CDR3 sequence reads: CASSEKARVLF. CDR3 nucleotides: TGTGCCAGCAGTGAAAAGGCCAGGGTTCTTTTT.

J is TRBJ2-5 and V is TRBV11-3, with 8 positions matching TRBD1. From germline, CDR1 is SGHNT and CDR2 YENEEA. The J segment lost 5 bases and the V segment lost 3 bases, leaving 11 bases of the junction unmatched. CDR3 length: 16 amino acids. This CDR3 reads CASSLGLQGAGETQYF. DNA of the CDR3: TGTGCCAGCAGCTTGGGTTTGCAGGGGGCGGGGGAGACCCAGTACTTC.

The V call is TRBV19, the J call TRBJ2-7; 10 positions agree with TRBD1. With V trimmed by 6 bases and J by 7 bases, 6 bases remained unmatched. The CDR3 is made up of 13 amino acids. Germline V CDR1 and CDR2: LNHDA, SQIVND (reference sequence). The CDR3 here is CASSRTGGVEQYF. The CDR3 DNA sequence: TGTGCCAGTAGCAGGACAGGGGGTGTGGAGCAGTACTTC. Full variable domain (outside the CDR3, taken from reference TRBV19 and TRBJ2-7): DGGITQSPKYLFRKEGQNVTLSCEQNLNHDAMYWYRQDPGQGLRLIYYSQIVNDFQKGDIAEGYSVSREKKESFPLTVTSAQKNPTAFYLCASSRTGGVEQYFGPGTRLTVT.

V gene TRBV28 combines with J gene TRBJ1-5; 7 nucleotides match TRBD1. V dropped 3 bases and J dropped 0; count of bases not matched to a gene: 8. The germline V gene encodes CDR1 MDHEN and CDR2 SYDVKM. The CDR3 is made up of 17 amino acids. CDR3 in amino acids: CASSFPGQFDSNQPQHF. CDR3 bases: TGTGCCAGCAGTTTCCCGGGACAGTTCGATAGCAATCAGCCCCAGCATTTT.

Only one count was recorded for this clone. The chain uses TRBV28 and TRBJ1-4, with D uncertain. The CDR3 covers 15 residues. The germline gives CDR1 MDHEN, CDR2 SYDVKM. V was trimmed by 7 bases and J by 0 bases, leaving 12 bases between them. The CDR3 region is CASKLSGATNEKLFF. DNA of the CDR3: TGTGCCAGCAAATTATCGGGTGCAACTAATGAAAAACTGTTTTTT.

This chain joins TRBV5-1 and TRBJ2-1, with 15 bases lining up with TRBD2. CDR1 and CDR2 (germline): SGHRS, YFSETQ. CDR3 length: 20 residues. V dropped 0 bases and J dropped 2; count of bases not matched to a gene: 9. The DNA for the CDR3 is TGCGCCAGCAGCTTGGAGGGGACTAGCGGGGGGCTCCTCGCCTACAATGAGCAGTTCTTC. Its translation is CASSLEGTSGGLLAYNEQFF.

The chain couples TRBV7-8 to TRBJ1-1; 7 bases fit TRBD1. The germline V gene encodes CDR1 SGHVS and CDR2 FQNEAQ. V lost 6 bases to trimming and J lost 1 base; unmatched junction nucleotides: 2. The CDR3 totals 13 residues. CDR3 protein: CASRGQPNTEAFF. CDR3 DNA: TGTGCCAGCAGGGGACAGCCGAACACTGAAGCTTTCTTT.

This clone occurred a few times. The V gene is TRBV29-1, the J gene TRBJ2-5, with D unresolved. The CDR3 length is 11 residues. The V end was cut by 4 bases, the J end by 4 bases, with 7 bases between. Germline V gene lookup returns CDR1 SQVTM and CDR2 ANQGSEA. In DNA form, the CDR3 reads TGCAGCGTTGTAGTGATAGAGACCCAGTACTTC. Its translation is CSVVVIETQYF.

The rearrangement links TRBV15 to TRBJ1-1, with TRBD1 as a possible D gene (6 bases). The V end was cut by 5 bases, the J end by 4 bases, with 14 bases between. The CDR3 runs to 14 residues. The V gene's germline CDR1 is LNHNV and CDR2 YYDKDF (reference sequence). CDR3 sequence reads: CATSSREGGTEAFF. The CDR3 region has the DNA TGTGCCACCAGCTCCCGTGAAGGGGGCACTGAAGCTTTCTTT.

About this clone: In the same sample, other DNA sequences code for this CDR3. J is TRBJ1-2 and V is TRBV11-2, with D unclear. Between the trimmed V and J ends, which lost 1 base and 4 bases, there was a span of 10 bases. Germline lookup yields CDR1 SGHAT and CDR2 FQNNGV. The CDR3 contains 14 residues. The CDR3 region is CASSLARGGYGYTF. The CDR3 coding sequence is TGTGCCAGCAGCTTAGCTCGGGGTGGCTATGGCTACACCTTC.

This chain joins TRBV4-2 and TRBJ1-6, with 8 nucleotides matching TRBD1. CDR1 is LGHNA, CDR2 YNFKEQ, per germline. The CDR3 consists of 16 residues. V dropped 0 bases and J dropped 10; count of bases not matched to a gene: 8. CDR3 sequence (DNA): TGTGCCAGCAGCCAAGAATGGACAGGGACGTCGTCACCCCTCCACTTT. This codes for CASSQEWTGTSSPLHF.

The rearrangement links TRBV4-2 to TRBJ2-7, with D maybe TRBD2 (6 bases). In germline, CDR1 is LGHNA, CDR2 YNFKEQ. This CDR3 contains 14 residues. The V and J ends lost 5 bases and 5 bases respectively, with 16 bases between them. Here the CDR3 DNA reads TGTGCCAGCAGCACCAAGATTGGCGGGAACGAGCAGTACTTC. Encoded protein: CASSTKIGGNEQYF.

This chain connects TRBV27 to TRBJ1-5; no clear D gene. Germline loops: CDR1 MNHEY, CDR2 SMNVEV (reference sequence). Trimming took 9 bases from V and 0 from J, leaving 12 bases between them. The CDR3 runs to 14 residues. The CDR3 nucleotides read TGTGCCAGTCATGCACTAAGTAGCAATCAGCCCCAGCATTTT. It translates to CASHALSSNQPQHF.

This chain links TRBV9 with TRBJ2-1; 9 bases are shared with TRBD2. J gave up 9 bases and V 0 bases, and 13 bases lay outside the gene matches. The CDR3 covers 17 residues. Germline V gene lookup returns CDR1 SGDLS and CDR2 YYNGEE. Written as DNA, the CDR3 is TGTGCCAGCAGCGTAGGTCTAGCGGGGTCTTTGGATTTTGAGCAGTTCTTC. It yields the protein CASSVGLAGSLDFEQFF.